The entry below describes one TCR beta chain. The entry originates in a study of hypomethylating agent response in myelodysplastic syndrome. Study background: Of the myelodysplastic syndrome patients, under ten were male, 2 female. With a mean age of around 77 +/- 6.3 years, patients were most commonly cytogenetically diploid.

V shed 5 bases and J shed 5 bases, with 12 bases lying between them. Germline V gives CDR1 SGHTA, CDR2 FQGNSA. The CDR3 sequence is 13 residues long. Per the original data handling: Approximately 1.6% of some 180,000 clonotypes matched previously reported viral-epitope-specific VDJdb entries. Repertoires were generated with immunoSEQ multiplex PCR, while TCRdb's copy carries only in-frame clones and drops some. V and J calls and clone size are those listed in that table; D and trimming were worked out from the DNA. The sample shows 1,500 to 2,000 clones, approximately 86% of them seen only once. V and J are TRBV7-2 and TRBJ2-5; maybe TRBD2 (5 bases). The clonotype originates from a human donor with myelodysplastic syndrome. The material sequenced was bone marrow, taken before or after starting hypomethylating agent treatment for myelodysplastic syndrome (not recorded which). DNA for the CDR3: TGTGCCAGCAGCCACGGAGCGGCCGAGACCCAGTACTTC. Encoded protein: CASSHGAAETQYF.